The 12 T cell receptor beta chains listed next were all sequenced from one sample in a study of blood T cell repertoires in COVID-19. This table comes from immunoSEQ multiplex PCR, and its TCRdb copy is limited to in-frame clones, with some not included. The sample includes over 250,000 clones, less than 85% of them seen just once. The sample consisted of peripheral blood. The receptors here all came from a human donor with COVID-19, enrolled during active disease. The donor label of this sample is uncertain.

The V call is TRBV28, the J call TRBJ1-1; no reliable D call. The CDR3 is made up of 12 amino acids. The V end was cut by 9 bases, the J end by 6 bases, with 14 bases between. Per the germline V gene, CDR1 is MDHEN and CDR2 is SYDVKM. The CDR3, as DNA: TGTGCCAGTTATTCAGGTACCCCTGAAGCTTTCTTT. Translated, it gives CASYSGTPEAFF.

CDR3 sequence reads: CASTVSWGVLYGYTF. In nucleotides, the CDR3 is TGTGCCAGCACTGTTTCCTGGGGGGTCTTATATGGCTACACCTTC. The chain has TRBV28 and TRBJ1-2; maybe TRBD1 (5 bases). The CDR3 has 15 amino acids. V lost 7 bases, J lost 5 bases, and 20 bases lay in between. Germline assignment: CDR1 MDHEN and CDR2 SYDVKM.

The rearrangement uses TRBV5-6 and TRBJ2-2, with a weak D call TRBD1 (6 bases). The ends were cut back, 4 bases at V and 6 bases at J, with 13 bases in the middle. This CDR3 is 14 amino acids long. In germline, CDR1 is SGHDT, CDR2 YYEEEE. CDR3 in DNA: TGTGCCAGCAGCCCGACAGGCTCCCCCGGGGAGCTGTTTTTT. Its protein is CASSPTGSPGELFF.

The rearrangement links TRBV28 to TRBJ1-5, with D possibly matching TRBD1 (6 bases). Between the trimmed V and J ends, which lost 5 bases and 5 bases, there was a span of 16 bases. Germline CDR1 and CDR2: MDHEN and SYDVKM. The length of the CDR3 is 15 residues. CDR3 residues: CASSTLDRSDQPQHF. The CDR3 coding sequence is TGTGCCAGCAGTACCCTCGACAGGTCTGATCAGCCCCAGCATTTT. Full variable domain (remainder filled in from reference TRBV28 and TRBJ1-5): DVKVTQSSRYLVKRTGEKVFLECVQDMDHENMFWYRQDPGLGLRLIYFSYDVKMKEKGDIPEGYSVSREKKERFSLILESASTNQTSMYLCASSTLDRSDQPQHFGDGTRLSIL.

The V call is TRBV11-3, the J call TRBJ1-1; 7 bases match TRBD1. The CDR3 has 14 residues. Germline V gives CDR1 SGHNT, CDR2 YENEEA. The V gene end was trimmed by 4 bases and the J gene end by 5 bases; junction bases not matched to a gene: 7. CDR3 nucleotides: TGTGCCAGCAGCTGGGGTACAGGGGAGACTGAAGCTTTCTTT. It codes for CASSWGTGETEAFF. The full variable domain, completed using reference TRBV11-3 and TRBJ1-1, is EAGVVQSPRYKIIEKKQPVAFWCNPISGHNTLYWYLQNLGQGPELLIRYENEEAVDDSQLPKDRFSAERLKGVDSTLKIQPAELGDSAVYLCASSWGTGETEAFFGQGTRLTVV.

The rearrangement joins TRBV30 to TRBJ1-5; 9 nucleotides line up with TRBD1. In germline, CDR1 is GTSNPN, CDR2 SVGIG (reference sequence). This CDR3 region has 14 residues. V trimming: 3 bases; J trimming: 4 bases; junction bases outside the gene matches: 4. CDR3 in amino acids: CAWSAGTGNQPQHF. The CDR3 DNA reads TGTGCCTGGAGCGCCGGGACAGGGAATCAGCCCCAGCATTTT.

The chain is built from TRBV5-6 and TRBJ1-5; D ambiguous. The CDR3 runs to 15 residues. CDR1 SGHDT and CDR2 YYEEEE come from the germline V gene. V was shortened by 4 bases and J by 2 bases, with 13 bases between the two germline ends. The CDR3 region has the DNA TGTGCCAGCAGCGCAGCAGTAACAGGCAATCAGCCCCAGCATTTT. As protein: CASSAAVTGNQPQHF.

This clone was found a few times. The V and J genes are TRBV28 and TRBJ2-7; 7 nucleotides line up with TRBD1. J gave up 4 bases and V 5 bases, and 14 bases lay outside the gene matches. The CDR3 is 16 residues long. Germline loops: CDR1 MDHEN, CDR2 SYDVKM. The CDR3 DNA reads TGTGCCAGCAGTCTTCCATACAGGGGCTTGGGGTACGAGCAGTACTTC. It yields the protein CASSLPYRGLGYEQYF.

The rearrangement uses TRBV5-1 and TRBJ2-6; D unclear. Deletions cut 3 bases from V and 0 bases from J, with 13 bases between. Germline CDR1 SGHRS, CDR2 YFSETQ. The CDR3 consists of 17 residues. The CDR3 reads CASSSVSVSSGANVLTF. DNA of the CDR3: TGCGCCAGCAGCTCCGTGAGCGTCAGCTCTGGGGCCAACGTCCTGACTTTC.

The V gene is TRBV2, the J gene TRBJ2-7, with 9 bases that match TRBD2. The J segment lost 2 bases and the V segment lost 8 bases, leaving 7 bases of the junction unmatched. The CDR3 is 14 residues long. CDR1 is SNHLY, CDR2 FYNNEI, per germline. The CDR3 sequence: CASGWRTSAYEQYF. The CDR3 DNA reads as TGTGCCAGCGGTTGGAGGACTAGCGCCTACGAGCAGTACTTC.

The CDR3, as DNA: TGTGCCAGCAGTTTATTATTCGGGACAGGGGGCGCCGAGCAGTACTTC. It yields the protein CASSLLFGTGGAEQYF. The V and J genes are TRBV28 and TRBJ2-7; TRBD1 matches 12 bases. The J segment lost 6 bases and the V segment lost 1 base, leaving 7 bases of the junction unmatched. The CDR3 is 16 amino acids. Germline CDR1 and CDR2: MDHEN and SYDVKM.

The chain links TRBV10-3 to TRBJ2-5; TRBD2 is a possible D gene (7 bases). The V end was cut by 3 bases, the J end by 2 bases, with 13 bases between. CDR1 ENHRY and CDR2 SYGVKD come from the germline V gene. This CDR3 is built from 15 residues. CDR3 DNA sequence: TGTGCCATCAGTGACCGGGGAGGGACACAAGAGACCCAGTACTTC. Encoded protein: CAISDRGGTQETQYF.